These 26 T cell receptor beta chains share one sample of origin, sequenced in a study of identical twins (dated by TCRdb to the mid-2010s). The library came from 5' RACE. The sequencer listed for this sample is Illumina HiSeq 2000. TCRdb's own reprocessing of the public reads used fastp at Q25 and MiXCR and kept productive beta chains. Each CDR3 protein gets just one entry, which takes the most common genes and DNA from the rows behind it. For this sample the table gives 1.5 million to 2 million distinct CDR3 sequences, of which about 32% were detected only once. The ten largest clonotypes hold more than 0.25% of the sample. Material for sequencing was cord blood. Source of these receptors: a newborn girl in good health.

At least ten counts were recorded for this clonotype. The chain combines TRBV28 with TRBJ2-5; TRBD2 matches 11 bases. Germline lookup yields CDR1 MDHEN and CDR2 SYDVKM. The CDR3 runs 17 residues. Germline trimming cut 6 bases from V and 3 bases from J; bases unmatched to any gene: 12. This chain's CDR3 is CASRGKASGGFKETQYF. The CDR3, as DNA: TGTGCCAGCAGAGGAAAGGCTAGCGGGGGGTTTAAAGAGACCCAGTACTTC.

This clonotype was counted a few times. CDR3 sequence (DNA): TGTGCCAGCAGCTTAAGCGGCAGTAAGAACACTGAAGCTTTCTTT. It translates to CASSLSGSKNTEAFF. The chain recombines TRBV7-2 with TRBJ1-1; D gene unclear. The CDR3 runs to 15 residues. Germline CDR1 reads SGHTA; CDR2 reads FQGNSA. Trimming left V 2 bases short and J 1 base short, with 11 bases between. Based on the CDR3 plus reference TRBV7-2 and TRBJ1-1, the full variable domain is GAGVSQSPSNKVTEKGKDVELRCDPISGHTALYWYRQSLGQGLEFLIYFQGNSAPDKSGLPSDRFSAERTGGSVSTLTIQRTQQEDSAVYLCASSLSGSKNTEAFFGQGTRLTVV.

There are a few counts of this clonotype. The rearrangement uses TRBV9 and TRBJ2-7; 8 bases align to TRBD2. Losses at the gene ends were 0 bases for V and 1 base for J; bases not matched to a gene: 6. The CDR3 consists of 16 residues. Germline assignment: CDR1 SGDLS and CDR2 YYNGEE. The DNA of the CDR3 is TGTGCCAGCAGCGTAGGTTTGGCTAGCGGGTCCTACGAGCAGTACTTC. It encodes CASSVGLASGSYEQYF.

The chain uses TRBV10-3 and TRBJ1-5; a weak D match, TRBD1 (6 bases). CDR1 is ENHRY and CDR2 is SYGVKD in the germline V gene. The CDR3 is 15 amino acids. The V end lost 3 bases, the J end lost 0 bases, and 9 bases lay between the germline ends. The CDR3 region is CAISERQVSNQPQHF. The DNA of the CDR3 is TGTGCCATCAGTGAACGACAGGTTAGCAATCAGCCCCAGCATTTT.

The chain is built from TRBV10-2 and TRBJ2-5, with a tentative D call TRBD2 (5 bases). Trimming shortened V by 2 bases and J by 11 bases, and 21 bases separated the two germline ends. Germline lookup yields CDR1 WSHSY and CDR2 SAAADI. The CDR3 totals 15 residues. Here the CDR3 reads CASSEAQRNYNEQYF. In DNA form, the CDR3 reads TGCGCCAGCAGTGAGGCCCAGCGGAACTACAATGAGCAGTACTTC.

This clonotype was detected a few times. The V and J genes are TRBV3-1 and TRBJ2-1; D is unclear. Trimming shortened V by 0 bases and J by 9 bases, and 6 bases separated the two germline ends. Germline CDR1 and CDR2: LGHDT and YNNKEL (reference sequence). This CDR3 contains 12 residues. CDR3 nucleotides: TGTGCCAGCAGCCAAGACTGGCTTGAGCAGTTCTTC. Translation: CASSQDWLEQFF.

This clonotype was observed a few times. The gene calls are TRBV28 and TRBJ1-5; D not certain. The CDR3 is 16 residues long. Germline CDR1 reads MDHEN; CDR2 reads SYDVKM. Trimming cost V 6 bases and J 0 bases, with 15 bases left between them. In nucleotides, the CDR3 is TGTGCCAGCAGGGGTGAAAAGCTTTATAGCAATCAGCCCCAGCATTTT. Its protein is CASRGEKLYSNQPQHF.

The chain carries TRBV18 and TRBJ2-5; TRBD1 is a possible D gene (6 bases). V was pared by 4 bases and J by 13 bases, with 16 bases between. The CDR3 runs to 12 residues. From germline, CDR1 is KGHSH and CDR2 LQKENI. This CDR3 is CASSLTQGLRYF. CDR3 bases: TGTGCCAGCTCACTAACTCAGGGGTTACGGTACTTC.

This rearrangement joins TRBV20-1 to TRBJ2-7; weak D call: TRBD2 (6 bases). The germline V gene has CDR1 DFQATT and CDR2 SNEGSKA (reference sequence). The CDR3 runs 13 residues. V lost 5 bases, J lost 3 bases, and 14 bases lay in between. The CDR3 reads CSALGDSNYEQYF. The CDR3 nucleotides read TGCAGTGCTCTAGGGGACTCCAACTACGAGCAGTACTTC.

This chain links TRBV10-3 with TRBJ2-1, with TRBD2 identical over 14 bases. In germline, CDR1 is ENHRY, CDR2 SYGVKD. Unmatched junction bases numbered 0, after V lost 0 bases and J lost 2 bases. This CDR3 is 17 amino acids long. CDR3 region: CAISESGLAGAYNEQFF. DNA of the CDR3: TGTGCCATCAGTGAGTCGGGACTAGCGGGGGCCTACAATGAGCAGTTCTTC.

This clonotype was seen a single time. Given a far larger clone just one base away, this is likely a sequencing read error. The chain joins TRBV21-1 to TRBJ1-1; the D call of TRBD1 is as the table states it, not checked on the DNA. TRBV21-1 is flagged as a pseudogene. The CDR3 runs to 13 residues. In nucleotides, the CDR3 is TGTGCCAGCAACCGGGACAGGGACACTGAAGCTTTCTTT. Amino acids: CASNRDRDTEAFF.

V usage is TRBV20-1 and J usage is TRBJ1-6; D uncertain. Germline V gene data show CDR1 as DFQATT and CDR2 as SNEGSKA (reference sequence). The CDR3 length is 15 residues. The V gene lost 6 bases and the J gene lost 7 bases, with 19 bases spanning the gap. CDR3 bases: TGCAGTGCCCCTCTCGACAACCGAGGCAATTCACCCCTCCACTTT. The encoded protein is CSAPLDNRGNSPLHF.

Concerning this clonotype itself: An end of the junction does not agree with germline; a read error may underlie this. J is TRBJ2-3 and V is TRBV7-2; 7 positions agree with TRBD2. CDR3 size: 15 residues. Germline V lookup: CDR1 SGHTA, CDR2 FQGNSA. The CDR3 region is CASSLWPLATDTQYF. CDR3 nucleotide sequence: TGTGCCAGCAGCTTATGGCCACTAGCGACAGACACGCAGTATTTT.

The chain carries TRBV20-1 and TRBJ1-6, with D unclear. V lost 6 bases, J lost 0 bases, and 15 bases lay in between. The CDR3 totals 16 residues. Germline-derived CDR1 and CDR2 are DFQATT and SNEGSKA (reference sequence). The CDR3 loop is CSASGRPNSYNSPLHF. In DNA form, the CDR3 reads TGCAGTGCCTCCGGACGGCCGAACTCCTATAATTCACCCCTCCACTTT.

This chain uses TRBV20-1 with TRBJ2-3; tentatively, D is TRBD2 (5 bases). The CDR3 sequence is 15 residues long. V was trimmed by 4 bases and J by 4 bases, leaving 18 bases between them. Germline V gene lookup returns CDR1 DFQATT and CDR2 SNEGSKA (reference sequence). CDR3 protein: CSAKSHSARPDTQYF. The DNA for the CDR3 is TGCAGTGCTAAGTCCCATAGCGCTCGGCCAGATACGCAGTATTTT.

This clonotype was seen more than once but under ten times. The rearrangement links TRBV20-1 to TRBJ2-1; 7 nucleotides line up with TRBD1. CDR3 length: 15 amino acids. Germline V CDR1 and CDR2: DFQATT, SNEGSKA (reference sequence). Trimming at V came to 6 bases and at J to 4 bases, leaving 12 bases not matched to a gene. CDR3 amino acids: CSAPGRTGPYNEQFF. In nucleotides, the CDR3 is TGCAGTGCCCCGGGACGGACAGGCCCATACAATGAGCAGTTCTTC.

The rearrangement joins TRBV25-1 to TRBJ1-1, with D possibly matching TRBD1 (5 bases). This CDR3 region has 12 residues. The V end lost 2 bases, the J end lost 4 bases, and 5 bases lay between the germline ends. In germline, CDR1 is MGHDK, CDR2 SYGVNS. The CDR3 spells CASSEGATEAFF. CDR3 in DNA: TGTGCCAGCAGTGAAGGGGCCACTGAAGCTTTCTTT.

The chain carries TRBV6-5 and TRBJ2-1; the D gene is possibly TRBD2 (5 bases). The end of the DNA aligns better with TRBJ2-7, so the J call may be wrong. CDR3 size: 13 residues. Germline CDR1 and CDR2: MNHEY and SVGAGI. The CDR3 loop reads CASSYPGSNEQYF. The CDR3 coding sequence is TGTGCCAGCAGTTACCCGGGGAGCAATGAGCAGTACTTC.

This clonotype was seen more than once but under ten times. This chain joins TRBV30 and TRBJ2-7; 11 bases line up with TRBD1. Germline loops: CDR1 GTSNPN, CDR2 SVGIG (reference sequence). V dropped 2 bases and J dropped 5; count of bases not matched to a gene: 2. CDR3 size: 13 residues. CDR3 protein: CAWSLGQGDEQYF. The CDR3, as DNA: TGTGCCTGGAGTTTGGGACAGGGGGACGAGCAGTACTTC.

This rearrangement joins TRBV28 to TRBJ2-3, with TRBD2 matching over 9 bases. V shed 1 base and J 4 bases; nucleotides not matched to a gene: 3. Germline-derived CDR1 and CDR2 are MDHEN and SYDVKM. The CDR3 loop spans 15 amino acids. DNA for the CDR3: TGTGCCAGCAGTTTATATGCGGGAGGGTCAGATACGCAGTATTTT. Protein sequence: CASSLYAGGSDTQYF.

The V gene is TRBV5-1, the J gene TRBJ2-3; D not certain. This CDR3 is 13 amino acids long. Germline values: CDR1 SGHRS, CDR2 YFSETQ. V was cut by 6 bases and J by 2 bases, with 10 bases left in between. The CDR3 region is CASNFSPTDTQYF. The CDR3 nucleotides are TGCGCCAGCAACTTCAGCCCCACAGATACGCAGTATTTT.

The CDR3 reads CASSLLADHNEQFF. CDR3 in DNA: TGTGCCAGCAGCTTACTAGCCGACCACAATGAGCAGTTCTTC. The rearrangement joins TRBV7-9 to TRBJ2-1; D perhaps matches TRBD2 (5 bases). CDR1 and CDR2 (germline): SEHNR, FQNEAQ (reference sequence). Trimming stripped 2 bases from V and 5 bases from J, with 10 bases between. The CDR3 has 14 residues.

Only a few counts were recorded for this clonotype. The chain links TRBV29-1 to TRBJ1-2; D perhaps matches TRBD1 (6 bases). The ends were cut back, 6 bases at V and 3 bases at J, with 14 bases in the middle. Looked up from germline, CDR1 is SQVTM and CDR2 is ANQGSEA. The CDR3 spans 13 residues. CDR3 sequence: CSVRGGAHYGYTF. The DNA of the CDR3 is TGCAGCGTCCGAGGGGGGGCTCACTATGGCTACACCTTC.

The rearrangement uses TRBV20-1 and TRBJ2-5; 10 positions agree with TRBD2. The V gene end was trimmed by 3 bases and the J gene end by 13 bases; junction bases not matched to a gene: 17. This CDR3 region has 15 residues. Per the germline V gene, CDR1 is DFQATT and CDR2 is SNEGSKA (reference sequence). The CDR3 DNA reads TGCAGTGCTAGTCCCCCGGGAGCTAGCGGGAGAAATCGGTACTTC. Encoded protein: CSASPPGASGRNRYF.

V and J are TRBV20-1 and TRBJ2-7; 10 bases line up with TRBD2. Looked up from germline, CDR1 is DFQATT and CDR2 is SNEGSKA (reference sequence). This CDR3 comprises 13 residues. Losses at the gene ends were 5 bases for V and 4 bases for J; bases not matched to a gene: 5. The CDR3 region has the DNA TGCAGTGCTCTACTAGCGGGACCTTACGAGCAGTACTTC. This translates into CSALLAGPYEQYF.

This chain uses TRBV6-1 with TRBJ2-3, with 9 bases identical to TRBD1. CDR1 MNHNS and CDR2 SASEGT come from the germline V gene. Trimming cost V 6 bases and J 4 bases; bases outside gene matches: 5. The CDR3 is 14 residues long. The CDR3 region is CASRWRQGADTQYF. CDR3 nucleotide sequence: TGTGCCAGCAGATGGAGACAGGGGGCAGATACGCAGTATTTT.